Below, one T cell receptor beta chain is given with its context. This sample stems from a study of breast tumors, draining lymph nodes, adjacent tissues. Breast cancer patients provided tissue from their axillary draining lymph nodes. TCRdb re-derived calls from the multiplex PCR reads in MiXCR, one entry per CDR3 protein. The repertoire holds about 230,000 distinct CDR3 sequences, with 32% as singletons. Germline V CDR1 and CDR2: MDHEN, SYDVKM. Trimming stripped 4 bases from V and 8 bases from J, with 20 bases between. This CDR3 comprises 15 residues. The receptor comes from a female donor with breast cancer. Some clones in this sample may be carry-over from other donors' samples. This chain joins TRBV28 and TRBJ1-2; D is possibly TRBD1 (6 bases). Sequencing was carried out using axillary lymph node tissue. In DNA, the CDR3 is TGTGCCAGCAGTTCCCTCTCGACAGGACTGAGCGGCTACACCTTC. It codes for CASSSLSTGLSGYTF.